This T cell receptor beta chain appears in the sequencing data of a study of cytomegalovirus exposure and HLA in healthy donors. Study results and caveats: Accurate prediction of most subjects' HLA-A and HLA-B alleles from TCR beta sequences was reported. Judged likely to be a sequencing artifact was a cluster of highly shared sequence variants.

This PCR relied on a set of 60 Vbeta primers and 13 Jbeta primers. Produced via immunoSEQ multiplex PCR; TCRdb's table is partial and in-frame only. The sample records around 110,000 clones, around 75% being singletons. The CDR3 sequence is 16 residues long. V lost 6 bases, J lost 1 base, and 16 bases lay in between. CDR1 and CDR2 (germline): MNHNY, SVGAGI (reference sequence). As concerns this clone: What it binds is not known.

The source of this sequence is a woman between 18 and 29 years old in good health and CMV-seronegative. This sequence joins TRBV6-6 and TRBJ2-1; possible D gene TRBD1, 6 bases. The sequencing sample was made of PBMCs. CDR3 nucleotide sequence: TGTGCCAGCAGGCCACACAGGGATGGGTCCTACAATGAGCAGTTCTTC. Its translation is CASRPHRDGSYNEQFF.